The present T cell receptor beta chain was sequenced within a study of CD8+CD57+ T cells in acquired aplastic anemia (dated by TCRdb to the late 2010s). The study in broad terms: A mean of 3.2 ug of DNA, ranging from about 0.2 to 27.4 ug, was extracted from sorted CD4+ and CD8+ cells. Healthy donor samples averaged approximately 10 million reads for CD4+ and fewer than 12 million for CD8+ cells.

Profiling of TCR beta VDJ combinations and CDR3 sequences used genomic DNA as the template. TCR repertoire sequencing was run on an Illumina HiSeq 2000. The source study handled its data this way. TRBV/TRBJ rearrangement plots, CDR3 size and DJ length profiles, and Simpson's diversity index were used to evaluate the repertoires. The immunodominant clone was defined as the most abundant DNA sequence in deep sequencing data. CDR3 amino acid sequences were screened for sharing across subjects and were compared with published repertoires and the VDJdb database. TCRdb itself trimmed the public reads at Q25 with fastp, ran MiXCR and retained productive beta chains. Entries that share a CDR3 protein sequence are merged under the most common genes and DNA. The V and J calls and clone size are TCRdb's, not the authors'. This sample has about 210,000 distinct CDR3 sequences in its table, and 61% of those were observed once. Together, the top ten hold about 29% of the sample.

TCR repertoires of sorted CD4+ and CD8+ blood T cells from severe aplastic anemia patients and healthy subjects were deep-sequenced in the study. Ficoll-Paque density gradient centrifugation was used to isolate peripheral blood mononuclear cells. CD4+ and CD8+ T cells were sorted by FACS or magnetic beads before DNA extraction. A word on this clonotype: Its specific antigen is unknown. There are no base qualities to consult, and no much larger clone falls within one base.

Overall study results and their limits: Although twenty-nine CD8+ CDR3 sequences were shared by patients and controls, these sequences appeared highly expressed in patients and within the immunodominant clones of patients. Patients and healthy controls showed no significant difference in CD8+ Simpson's diversity (P=0.060).

This receptor was taken from a human donor in good health. Sequenced material: sorted CD4+, CD8+, or CD8+CD57+ T cells (not recorded which) from PBMCs.

The nucleotide sequence is TGCAGTGCCTTTTCTTCAAATAGCAATCAGCCCCAGCATTTT. This codes for CSAFSSNSNQPQHF. The chain joins TRBV20-1 to TRBJ1-5; the D gene cannot be resolved reliably. As encoded in the germline V gene (reference sequence), CDR1 is DFQATT while CDR2 is SNEGSKA. The CDR3 has 14 amino acids, counting the end cysteine and phenylalanine. Only the CDR3 region is kept as DNA, spanning 42 bases read in frame from base 1. V loses 6 bases, J loses 0 bases, and the germline ends lie 12 bases apart.